Each of the 30 T cell receptor beta chains below was sequenced from the same sample in a study of spatial heterogeneity in lung cancer. Study-level results: Tumors with more nonsynonymous mutations had more expanded intratumoral alpha and beta TCRs.

In TCRdb, the 5' RACE reads were re-called with MiXCR into one record per CDR3 protein. The sample holds about 6,800 distinct CDR3 sequences; more than 13% are singletons and the top ten take 9%. As to time point: sample taken at primary tumor resection. The antigens for these receptors are not known. The sequencing here drew on lung tumor tissue, taken at surgery. These receptors were taken from a female donor with early-stage non-small cell lung cancer.

By sample fraction, this clonotype is medium-sized. This beta chain is a stray read from a library made for alpha chains; its abundance is not meaningful. The rearrangement uses TRBV6-2 or TRBV6-3 and TRBJ2-7; 7 bases map to TRBD1. J lost 3 bases, V lost 6 bases, and 11 bases had no gene match. This CDR3 has 15 amino acids. Germline V CDR1 and CDR2: MNHEY, SVGEGT. CDR3 nucleotides: TGTGCCAGCAGCCCCTCCGGGACAGACCGCTACGAGCAGTACTTC. This codes for CASSPSGTDRYEQYF.

By sample fraction, this clonotype is medium-sized. This beta chain lies outside the target of a library built for alpha chains; its clone size means little. The chain recombines TRBV9 with TRBJ2-2, with TRBD1 identical over 7 bases. Germline V lookup: CDR1 SGDLS, CDR2 YYNGEE. V trimming: 3 bases; J trimming: 0 bases; junction bases outside the gene matches: 5. The CDR3 runs to 16 residues. Here the CDR3 DNA reads TGTGCCAGCAGCGCCGACAGGGCTTCGAACACCGGGGAGCTGTTTTTT. Translating it yields CASSADRASNTGELFF.

The sample holds many counts of this clonotype. This beta chain turned up in a library designed for alpha chains; as an off-target read, its abundance says little. V gene TRBV28 combines with J gene TRBJ2-5; TRBD2 aligns across 7 bases. This CDR3 is built from 15 residues. Looked up from germline, CDR1 is MDHEN and CDR2 is SYDVKM. The ends lost 5 bases at V and 1 base at J; junction bases unmatched: 7. Written as DNA, the CDR3 is TGTGCCAGCAGTCCGGGAGGTAGGAGCCAAGAGACCCAGTACTTC. It translates to CASSPGGRSQETQYF.

In its sample, this clonotype is medium-sized. Little can be read into the size of this beta chain, an off-target read in a library designed for alpha chains. The V gene is TRBV6-2 or TRBV6-3, the J gene TRBJ2-6, with D tentatively TRBD2 (7 bases). The V and J ends lost 8 bases and 2 bases respectively, with 13 bases between them. CDR1 is MNHEY and CDR2 is SVGEGT in the germline V gene. The CDR3 is 15 residues long. CDR3 coding DNA: TGTGCCAGCTCTGAGGGGGGGACTGGGGCCAACGTCCTGACTTTC. Amino acids: CASSEGGTGANVLTF.

This clonotype was observed at least ten times. The library was designed around alpha chains, so this beta chain is a stray read whose abundance carries little weight. V usage is TRBV5-6 and J usage is TRBJ1-1, with D perhaps matching TRBD1 (5 bases). The germline V gene has CDR1 SGHDT and CDR2 YYEEEE. CDR3 length: 17 residues. V lost 7 bases to trimming and J lost 1 base, with 23 bases between them. This CDR3 reads CASVLGHRVFSNTEAFF. The CDR3 DNA reads TGTGCCAGCGTTTTAGGACATCGGGTATTTTCGAACACTGAAGCTTTCTTT.

This clonotype was picked up many times. The library was prepared for alpha chains; this beta chain is a stray read, so its frequency means little. This chain links TRBV20-1 with TRBJ2-1; TRBD2 agrees at 16 bases. Trimming at V came to 5 bases and at J to 7 bases, leaving 8 bases not matched to a gene. The CDR3 consists of 16 residues. Per germline, CDR1 DFQATT and CDR2 SNEGSKA (reference sequence). CDR3 sequence: CSALGTSGGARNEQFF. The CDR3 nucleotides are TGCAGTGCTTTGGGGACTAGCGGGGGGGCCAGGAATGAGCAGTTCTTC.

There are many counts of this clonotype. The library was designed around alpha chains, so this beta chain is a stray read whose abundance carries little weight. The chain links TRBV7-2 to TRBJ2-1; tentatively, D is TRBD1 (5 bases). V was shortened by 2 bases and J by 4 bases, with 12 bases between the two germline ends. This CDR3 has 15 residues. CDR1 is SGHTA, CDR2 FQGNSA, per germline. This CDR3 reads CASSLRGGRYNEQFF. CDR3 sequence (DNA): TGTGCCAGCAGCTTAAGGGGCGGCAGATACAATGAGCAGTTCTTC.

This clonotype was seen ten or more times. This beta chain is an unintended read in a library built for alpha chains; its size means little. The chain couples TRBV9 to TRBJ1-1; weak D call: TRBD1 (6 bases). Germline lookup yields CDR1 SGDLS and CDR2 YYNGEE. The CDR3 has 13 amino acids. Trimming left V 3 bases short and J 6 bases short, with 12 bases between. Here the CDR3 DNA reads TGTGCCAGCAGCGGGACACAGGGCTCTGAAGCTTTCTTT. Its translation: CASSGTQGSEAFF.

Concerning this clonotype itself: In a library made to pick up alpha chains, this beta chain is a stray read with a size that means little. The chain couples TRBV28 to TRBJ2-7, with TRBD2 matching 9 bases. The CDR3 is 13 amino acids. Looked up from germline, CDR1 is MDHEN and CDR2 is SYDVKM. J gave up 3 bases and V 6 bases, and 3 bases lay outside the gene matches. CDR3 loop: CASRTSGHYEQYF. The CDR3 bases are TGTGCCAGCAGGACTAGCGGACACTACGAGCAGTACTTC. The full variable domain, its missing parts supplied by reference TRBV28 and TRBJ2-7, is DVKVTQSSRYLVKRTGEKVFLECVQDMDHENMFWYRQDPGLGLRLIYFSYDVKMKEKGDIPEGYSVSREKKERFSLILESASTNQTSMYLCASRTSGHYEQYFGPGTRLTVT.

This clonotype was counted between two and nine times. Since the library was made to target alpha chains, this beta chain is a stray read and its abundance is not meaningful. V usage is TRBV2 and J usage is TRBJ2-1; D gene unclear. CDR1 SNHLY and CDR2 FYNNEI come from the germline V gene. The CDR3 is 15 amino acids. V was pared by 4 bases and J by 8 bases, with 18 bases between. CDR3 bases: TGTGCCAGCAGTGTAGGGCTACAATGGGCAGATGAGCAGTTCTTC. The encoded protein is CASSVGLQWADEQFF.

In its sample, this clonotype is medium-sized. Since it is a stray read in a library aimed at alpha chains, this beta chain has a size that is not meaningful. The V gene is TRBV6-5, the J gene TRBJ2-7; no definite D call. V dropped 5 bases and J dropped 2 bases, with 13 bases sitting between them. The length of the CDR3 is 14 residues. From germline, CDR1 is MNHEY and CDR2 SVGAGI. The CDR3 is CASSKDGFPYEQYF. CDR3 DNA: TGTGCCAGCAGTAAGGACGGATTCCCCTACGAGCAGTACTTC.

This clonotype was detected ten times or more. This beta chain appears as a stray read in a library generated for alpha chains; its size is not informative. This chain joins TRBV27 and TRBJ1-4; 10 bases line up with TRBD1. The V gene end was trimmed by 7 bases and the J gene end by 5 bases; junction bases not matched to a gene: 1. CDR3 length equals 13 residues. Germline V gene data show CDR1 as MNHEY and CDR2 as SMNVEV (reference sequence). In nucleotides, the CDR3 is TGTGCCAGCACGGGACAGGGGAATGAAAAACTGTTTTTT. Protein sequence: CASTGQGNEKLFF.

This clonotype was counted at least ten times. Since the library was made to target alpha chains, this beta chain is a stray read and its abundance is not meaningful. The chain couples TRBV6-5 to TRBJ2-3; TRBD2 might be the D (7 bases). The CDR3 totals 17 residues. V lost 8 bases, J lost 2 bases, and 23 bases lay in between. CDR1 and CDR2 from the germline V gene are MNHEY and SVGAGI. The CDR3 DNA reads TGTGCCAGCCCTCCCGTGGGCGGGGGCGGATACACAGATACGCAGTATTTT. Its protein product is CASPPVGGGGYTDTQYF.

Within the sample, this clonotype is medium-sized. This beta chain is a stray sequence in a library constructed for alpha chains; its clone size is not meaningful. The J gene is TRBJ2-3, the V gene TRBV7-9, with 8 positions matching TRBD2. Losses at the gene ends were 3 bases for V and 3 bases for J; bases not matched to a gene: 2. Germline V gives CDR1 SEHNR, CDR2 FQNEAQ (reference sequence). The CDR3 covers 14 residues. The CDR3 DNA sequence: TGTGCCAGCAGCTTGGCGGGGGGAACAGATACGCAGTATTTT. Protein sequence: CASSLAGGTDTQYF.

About this clonotype itself: This beta chain is an off-target read within a library intended for alpha chains, so its frequency means little. The rearrangement links TRBV7-2 to TRBJ2-3; TRBD2 is a possible D gene (6 bases). The CDR3 is made up of 15 amino acids. Germline lookup yields CDR1 SGHTA and CDR2 FQGNSA. Trimming pared 6 bases from V and 1 base from J, leaving 14 bases between. The CDR3 DNA reads as TGTGCCAGCAGTCTGATGGGGGGAGGCACAGATACGCAGTATTTT. Translation: CASSLMGGGTDTQYF. The full variable domain, rest sourced from reference TRBV7-2 and TRBJ2-3, is GAGVSQSPSNKVTEKGKDVELRCDPISGHTALYWYRQSLGQGLEFLIYFQGNSAPDKSGLPSDRFSAERTGGSVSTLTIQRTQQEDSAVYLCASSLMGGGTDTQYFGPGTRLTVL.

In the case of this clonotype: Within a library made for alpha chains, this beta chain is off target, and its count is uninformative. The chain couples TRBV20-1 to TRBJ1-1; D gene ambiguous. The V end lost 5 bases, the J end lost 4 bases, and 8 bases lay between the germline ends. The V gene's germline CDR1 is DFQATT and CDR2 SNEGSKA (reference sequence). CDR3 length: 11 amino acids. The chain's CDR3 is CSAARITEAFF. The CDR3 DNA reads TGCAGTGCTGCTCGGATCACTGAAGCTTTCTTT.

This clonotype was seen ten or more times. The library was built for alpha chains, so this beta chain is an off-target read and its size means little. CDR3 DNA: TGTGCCAGCAGCTCCCCCACAAGTGTCAACATTCAGTACTTC. Translating it yields CASSSPTSVNIQYF. The V gene is TRBV5-5, the J gene TRBJ2-4; D unclear. The CDR3 loop spans 14 amino acids. Germline V gene lookup returns CDR1 SGHKS and CDR2 YYEKEE (reference sequence). Trimming stripped 3 bases from V and 7 bases from J, with 14 bases between.

This clonotype is medium-sized by share. This beta chain is an off-target read within a library intended for alpha chains, so its frequency means little. The rearrangement joins TRBV7-9 to TRBJ2-7, with D uncertain. CDR1 and CDR2 (germline): SEHNR, FQNEAQ (reference sequence). The CDR3 is 14 residues long. V was clipped by 4 bases and J by 0 bases, with 10 bases between them. The CDR3: CASSSDYSSYEQYF. CDR3 nucleotide sequence: TGTGCCAGCAGCTCGGATTACTCCTCCTACGAGCAGTACTTC.

Many counts were recorded for this clonotype. Within a library made for alpha chains, this beta chain is off target, and its count is uninformative. V is TRBV12-3 or TRBV12-4 and J is TRBJ2-5; D gene unclear. There are 13 residues in the CDR3. Deletions cut 2 bases from V and 4 bases from J, with 8 bases between. DNA of the CDR3: TGTGCCAGCAGTTTATGGGCAGTAGAGACCCAGTACTTC. This gives the protein CASSLWAVETQYF.

This clonotype was seen at least ten times. This beta chain represents an off-target read in a library built for alpha chains; its size is of limited meaning. This chain connects TRBV11-2 to TRBJ2-1, with 13 bases matching TRBD2. The CDR3 extends over 16 amino acids. Germline CDR1 is SGHAT and CDR2 is FQNNGV. J was trimmed by 4 bases and V by 4 bases; bases with no gene match: 4. The CDR3 DNA is TGTGCCAGCAGCTCCTGGACTAGCGGGGGATACAATGAGCAGTTCTTC. Translating it yields CASSSWTSGGYNEQFF.

Sample share makes this clonotype medium-sized (0.01 to 0.1%). Since it is a stray read in a library aimed at alpha chains, this beta chain has a size that is not meaningful. The rearrangement uses TRBV6-2 or TRBV6-3 and TRBJ2-2; weak D call: TRBD1 (6 bases). Trimming took 8 bases from V and 0 from J, leaving 10 bases between them. The CDR3 sequence is 14 residues long. The V gene's germline CDR1 is MNHEY and CDR2 SVGEGT. CDR3 loop: CASSGTPNTGELFF. In DNA, the CDR3 is TGTGCCAGCTCTGGGACACCGAACACCGGGGAGCTGTTTTTT.

By proportion, this clonotype is medium-sized. A library made for alpha chains picked up this beta chain off target, so its size means little. The rearrangement uses TRBV6-2 or TRBV6-3 and TRBJ1-5; D ambiguous. Germline-derived CDR1 and CDR2 are MNHEY and SVGEGT. With 2 bases removed from V and 2 bases from J, the gap between germline ends came to 10 bases. The CDR3 length is 15 residues. CDR3 region: CASSYQRAGNQPQHF. The CDR3 coding sequence is TGTGCCAGCAGTTACCAGAGAGCGGGCAATCAGCCCCAGCATTTT.

This clonotype is termed large. This beta chain was picked up by a library intended for alpha chains and is off target, so its count carries little meaning. V is TRBV18 and J is TRBJ2-1; 7 bases fit TRBD2. CDR1 KGHSH and CDR2 LQKENI come from the germline V gene. This CDR3 has 14 residues. The junction had 7 bases not matched to a gene; V was cut back by 2 bases and J by 9 bases. The CDR3 DNA reads TGTGCCAGCTCACCAGGGGGAGGGGAAACTGAGCAGTTCTTC. It codes for CASSPGGGETEQFF.

At least ten counts were recorded for this clonotype. For a library built for alpha chains, this beta chain is a stray read; little rests on its size. The chain is built from TRBV6-2 or TRBV6-3 and TRBJ2-2; D ambiguous. CDR1 and CDR2 (germline): MNHEY, SVGEGT. V shed 4 bases and J shed 2 bases, with 11 bases lying between them. The CDR3 is 15 residues long. CDR3 protein: CASSSPRVNTGELFF. As DNA, the CDR3 is TGTGCCAGCAGTTCCCCTAGGGTAAACACCGGGGAGCTGTTTTTT.

Judged by abundance, this clonotype is medium-sized (0.01 to 0.1%). The library was built for alpha chains, so this beta chain is an off-target read and its size means little. The rearrangement links TRBV6-1 to TRBJ2-6, with unresolved D. The germline V and J ends were trimmed by 8 bases and 0 bases, with 11 bases remaining between them. The germline gives CDR1 MNHNS, CDR2 SASEGT. The CDR3 runs to 15 residues. In nucleotides, the CDR3 is TGTGCCAGCCACCACAAGAGCTCTGGGGCCAACGTCCTGACTTTC. Its protein product is CASHHKSSGANVLTF.

Notes on this clonotype: This beta chain represents an off-target read in a library built for alpha chains; its size is of limited meaning. The chain has TRBV15 and TRBJ1-1; D gene uncertain. Trimming shortened V by 1 base and J by 1 base, and 7 bases separated the two germline ends. Looked up from germline, CDR1 is LNHNV and CDR2 is YYDKDF (reference sequence). The CDR3 is made up of 14 amino acids. The CDR3 bases are TGTGCCACCAGCAGAGTTCCAGGGAACACTGAAGCTTTCTTT. The encoded protein is CATSRVPGNTEAFF.

This clonotype qualifies as medium-sized. This beta chain turned up in a library designed for alpha chains; as an off-target read, its abundance says little. The rearrangement links TRBV6-8 to TRBJ1-1; weak D call: TRBD1 (6 bases). The CDR3 runs 13 residues. V lost 9 bases and J 6 bases, leaving 17 bases between the germline ends. The V gene's germline CDR1 is MNHGY and CDR2 SAAAGT. CDR3 loop: CASDRFVGAEAFF. DNA of the CDR3: TGTGCCAGTGACAGGTTCGTGGGCGCTGAAGCTTTCTTT.

In the case of this clonotype: Since the library was made to target alpha chains, this beta chain is a stray read and its abundance is not meaningful. V and J are TRBV29-1 and TRBJ1-1, with D unclear. V lost 5 bases and J lost 0, with 10 bases in between. Germline V gives CDR1 SQVTM, CDR2 ANQGSEA. The CDR3 covers 13 residues. CDR3 DNA sequence: TGCAGCGTTCGGTGGTCACTGAACACTGAAGCTTTCTTT. Translation: CSVRWSLNTEAFF.

By sample share, this clonotype is medium-sized. This beta chain turned up in a library designed for alpha chains; as an off-target read, its abundance says little. The V call is TRBV2, the J call TRBJ2-5, with D possibly being TRBD1 (6 bases). Trimming removed 6 bases from V and 7 bases from J, with 12 bases in between. Germline assignment: CDR1 SNHLY and CDR2 FYNNEI. The CDR3 totals 12 residues. Written as DNA, the CDR3 is TGTGCCAGCAGAGCACAGGGTTCGACCCAGTACTTC. It encodes CASRAQGSTQYF.

There are a few counts of this clonotype. The junction departs from the called germline gene at one end, perhaps through a read error. This beta chain lies outside the target of a library built for alpha chains; its clone size means little. This chain links TRBV29-1 with TRBJ1-1; D may be TRBD1 (6 bases). CDR1 and CDR2 (germline): SQVTM, ANQGSEA. This CDR3 contains 13 residues. CDR3 nucleotide sequence: TGCAGCGTTGTGGGGGCTTGGAGCACTGAATCTTTCTTT. Residues: CSVVGAWSTESFF.